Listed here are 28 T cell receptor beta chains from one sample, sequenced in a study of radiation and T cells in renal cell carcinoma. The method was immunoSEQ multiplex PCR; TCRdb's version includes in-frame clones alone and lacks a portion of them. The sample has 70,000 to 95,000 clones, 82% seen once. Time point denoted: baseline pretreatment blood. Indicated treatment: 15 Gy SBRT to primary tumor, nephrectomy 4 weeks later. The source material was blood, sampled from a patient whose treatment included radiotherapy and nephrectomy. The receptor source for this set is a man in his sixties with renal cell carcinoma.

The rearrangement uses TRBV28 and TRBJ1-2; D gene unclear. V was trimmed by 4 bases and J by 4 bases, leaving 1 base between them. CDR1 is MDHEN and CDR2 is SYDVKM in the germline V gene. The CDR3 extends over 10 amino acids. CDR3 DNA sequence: TGTGCCAGCAGTTCCTATGGCTACACCTTC. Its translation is CASSSYGYTF.

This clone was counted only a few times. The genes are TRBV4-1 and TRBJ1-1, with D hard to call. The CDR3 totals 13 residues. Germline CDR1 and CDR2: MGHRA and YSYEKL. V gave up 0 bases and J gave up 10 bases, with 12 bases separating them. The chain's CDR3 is CASSQDLGPAAFF. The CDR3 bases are TGCGCCAGCAGCCAAGATTTAGGCCCAGCAGCTTTCTTT.

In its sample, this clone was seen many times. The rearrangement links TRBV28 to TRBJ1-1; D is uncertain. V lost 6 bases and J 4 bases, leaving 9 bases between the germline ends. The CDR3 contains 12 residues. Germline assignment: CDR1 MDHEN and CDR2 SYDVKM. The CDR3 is CASSLEFTEAFF. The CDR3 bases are TGTGCCAGCAGCCTAGAGTTCACTGAAGCTTTCTTT.

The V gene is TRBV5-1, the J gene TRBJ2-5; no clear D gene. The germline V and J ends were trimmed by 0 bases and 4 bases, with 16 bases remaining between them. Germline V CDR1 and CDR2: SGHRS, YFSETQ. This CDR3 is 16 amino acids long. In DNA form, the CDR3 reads TGCGCCAGCAGCTTGGCCGAAAGGACCTGGGCAGAGACCCAGTACTTC. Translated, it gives CASSLAERTWAETQYF.

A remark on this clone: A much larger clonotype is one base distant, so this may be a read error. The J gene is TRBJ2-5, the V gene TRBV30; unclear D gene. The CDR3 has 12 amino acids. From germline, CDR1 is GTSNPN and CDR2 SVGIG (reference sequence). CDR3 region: CAWSGAQEAQYF. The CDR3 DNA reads TGTGCCTGGAGTGGGGCCCAAGAGGCCCAGTACTTC. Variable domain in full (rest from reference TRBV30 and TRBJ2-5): SQTIHQWPATLVQPVGSPLSLECTVEGTSNPNLYWYRQAAGRGLQLLFYSVGIGQISSEVPQNLSASRPQDRQFILSSKKLLLSDSGFYLCAWSGAQEAQYFGPGTRLLVL.

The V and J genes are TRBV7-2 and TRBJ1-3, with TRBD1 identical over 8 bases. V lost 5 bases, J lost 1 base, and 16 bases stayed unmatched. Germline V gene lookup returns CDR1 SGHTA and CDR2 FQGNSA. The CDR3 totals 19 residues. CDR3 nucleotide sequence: TGTGCCAGCAGCCCAGGGACAGGTCGACCCGGGGGATCTGGAAACACCATATATTTT. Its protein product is CASSPGTGRPGGSGNTIYF.

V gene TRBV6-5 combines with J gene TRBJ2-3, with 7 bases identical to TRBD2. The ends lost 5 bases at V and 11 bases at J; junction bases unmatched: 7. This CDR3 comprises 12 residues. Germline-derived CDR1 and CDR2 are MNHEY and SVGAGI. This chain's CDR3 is CASSGGLGVQYF. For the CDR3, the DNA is TGTGCCAGCAGTGGAGGACTAGGGGTGCAGTATTTT.

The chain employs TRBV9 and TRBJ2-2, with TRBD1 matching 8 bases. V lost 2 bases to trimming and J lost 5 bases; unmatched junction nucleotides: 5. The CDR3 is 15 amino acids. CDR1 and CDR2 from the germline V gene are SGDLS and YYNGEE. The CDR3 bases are TGTGCCAGCAGCGTCGTAACAGGGGGTACCGGGGAGCTGTTTTTT. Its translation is CASSVVTGGTGELFF.

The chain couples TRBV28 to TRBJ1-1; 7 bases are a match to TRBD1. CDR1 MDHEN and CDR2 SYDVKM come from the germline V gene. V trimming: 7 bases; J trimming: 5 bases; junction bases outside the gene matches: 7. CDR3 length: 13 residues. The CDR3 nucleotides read TGTGCCAGCAACCGACAGGGAAGGACTGAAGCTTTCTTT. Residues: CASNRQGRTEAFF.

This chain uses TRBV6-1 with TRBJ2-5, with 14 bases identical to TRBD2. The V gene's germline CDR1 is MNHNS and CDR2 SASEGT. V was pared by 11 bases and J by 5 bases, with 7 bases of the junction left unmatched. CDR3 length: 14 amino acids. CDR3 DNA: TGTGCCGGGGGGGGACTAGCGGGAGTTGAGACCCAGTACTTC. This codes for CAGGGLAGVETQYF.

CDR3 residues: CASIRGVGRPFSGANVLTF. CDR3 DNA sequence: TGTGCCAGCATTCGCGGGGTAGGGCGCCCGTTCTCTGGGGCCAACGTCCTGACTTTC. This chain uses TRBV28 with TRBJ2-6, with D perhaps matching TRBD2 (6 bases). Germline V gene data show CDR1 as MDHEN and CDR2 as SYDVKM. V gave up 7 bases and J gave up 0 bases, with 22 bases separating them. The length of the CDR3 is 19 residues.

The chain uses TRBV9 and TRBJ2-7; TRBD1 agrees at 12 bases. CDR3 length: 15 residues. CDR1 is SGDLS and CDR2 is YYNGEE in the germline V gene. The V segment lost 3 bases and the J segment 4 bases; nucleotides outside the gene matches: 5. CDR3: CASSEGQGAFYEQYF. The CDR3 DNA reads TGTGCCAGCAGCGAGGGACAGGGGGCGTTTTACGAGCAGTACTTC.

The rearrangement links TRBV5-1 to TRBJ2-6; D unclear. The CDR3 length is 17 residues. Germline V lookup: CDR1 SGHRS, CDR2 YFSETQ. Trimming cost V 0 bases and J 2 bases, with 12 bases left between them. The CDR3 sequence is CASSLALSRAGANVLTF. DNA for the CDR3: TGCGCCAGCAGCTTGGCCCTGAGTAGGGCTGGGGCCAACGTCCTGACTTTC.

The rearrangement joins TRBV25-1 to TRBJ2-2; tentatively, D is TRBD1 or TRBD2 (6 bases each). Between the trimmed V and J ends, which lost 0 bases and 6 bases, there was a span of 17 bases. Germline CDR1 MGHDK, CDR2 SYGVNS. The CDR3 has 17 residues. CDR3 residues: CASSEYTGGRGSGELFF. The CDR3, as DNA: TGTGCCAGCAGTGAATATACCGGGGGAAGGGGGTCCGGGGAGCTGTTTTTT.

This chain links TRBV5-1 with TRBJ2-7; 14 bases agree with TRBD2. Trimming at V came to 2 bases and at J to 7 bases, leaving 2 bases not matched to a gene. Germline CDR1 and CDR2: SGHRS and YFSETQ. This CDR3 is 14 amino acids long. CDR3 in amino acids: CASSFGLAGGEQYF. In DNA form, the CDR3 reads TGCGCCAGCAGCTTTGGACTAGCGGGAGGTGAGCAGTACTTC.

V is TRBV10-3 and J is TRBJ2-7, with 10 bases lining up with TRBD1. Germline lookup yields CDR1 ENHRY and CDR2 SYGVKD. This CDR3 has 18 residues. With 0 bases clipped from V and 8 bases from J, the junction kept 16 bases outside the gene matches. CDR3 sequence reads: CAISESYIGGQGWEKQYF. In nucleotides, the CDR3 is TGTGCCATCAGTGAGTCGTACATTGGGGGACAGGGGTGGGAAAAGCAGTACTTC.

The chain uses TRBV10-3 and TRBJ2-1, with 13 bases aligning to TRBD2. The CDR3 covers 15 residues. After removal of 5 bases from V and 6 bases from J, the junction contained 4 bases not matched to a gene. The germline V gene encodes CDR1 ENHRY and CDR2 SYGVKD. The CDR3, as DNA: TGTGCCATCAGTAAGGGACTAGCGGGACCCAATGAGCAGTTCTTC. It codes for CAISKGLAGPNEQFF.

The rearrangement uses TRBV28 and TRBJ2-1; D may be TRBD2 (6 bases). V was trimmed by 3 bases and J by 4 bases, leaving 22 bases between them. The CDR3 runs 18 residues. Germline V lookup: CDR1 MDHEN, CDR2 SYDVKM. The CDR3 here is CASSFARDLWRGYNEQFF. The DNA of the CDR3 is TGTGCCAGCAGTTTCGCCCGGGATCTATGGAGGGGATACAATGAGCAGTTCTTC.

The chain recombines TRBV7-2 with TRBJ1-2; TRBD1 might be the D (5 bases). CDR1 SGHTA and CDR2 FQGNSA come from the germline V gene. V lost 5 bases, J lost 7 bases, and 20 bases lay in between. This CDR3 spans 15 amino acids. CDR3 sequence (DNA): TGTGCCAGCAGCCAAATACAGGCGCCAGGTCCTGGCTACACCTTC. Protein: CASSQIQAPGPGYTF.

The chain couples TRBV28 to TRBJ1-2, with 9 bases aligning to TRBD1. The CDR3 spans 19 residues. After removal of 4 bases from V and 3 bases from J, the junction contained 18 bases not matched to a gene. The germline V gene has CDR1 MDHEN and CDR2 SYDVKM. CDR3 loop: CASSSLFIGTGLRYYGYTF. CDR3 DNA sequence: TGTGCCAGCAGTTCCTTATTTATCGGGACAGGGTTAAGGTACTATGGCTACACCTTC.

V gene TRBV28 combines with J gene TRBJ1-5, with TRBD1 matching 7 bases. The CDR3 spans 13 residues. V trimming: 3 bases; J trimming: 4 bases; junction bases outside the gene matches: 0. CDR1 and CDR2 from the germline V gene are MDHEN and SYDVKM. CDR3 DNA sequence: TGTGCCAGCAGTTTGGGACAGAATCAGCCCCAGCATTTT. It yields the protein CASSLGQNQPQHF.

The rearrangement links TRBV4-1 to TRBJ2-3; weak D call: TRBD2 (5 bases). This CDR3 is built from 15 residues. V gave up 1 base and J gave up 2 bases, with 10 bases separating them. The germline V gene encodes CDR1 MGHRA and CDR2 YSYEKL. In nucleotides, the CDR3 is TGCGCCAGCAGCCAAGTCCTAGCCCTCACAGATACGCAGTATTTT. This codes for CASSQVLALTDTQYF.

The CDR3, as DNA: TGTGCCAGTGCACGTGGGCAGATTATCAATGAGCAGTTCTTC. Translating gives CASARGQIINEQFF. The chain carries TRBV9 and TRBJ2-1; no reliable D call. Germline assignment: CDR1 SGDLS and CDR2 YYNGEE. The CDR3 covers 14 residues. V was shortened by 8 bases and J by 6 bases, with 18 bases between the two germline ends.

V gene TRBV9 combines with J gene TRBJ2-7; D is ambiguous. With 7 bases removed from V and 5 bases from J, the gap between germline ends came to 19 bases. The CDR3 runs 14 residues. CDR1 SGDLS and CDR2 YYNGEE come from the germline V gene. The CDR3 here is CASPSWQRLHEQYF. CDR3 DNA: TGTGCCAGCCCGTCCTGGCAGCGTCTTCACGAGCAGTACTTC.

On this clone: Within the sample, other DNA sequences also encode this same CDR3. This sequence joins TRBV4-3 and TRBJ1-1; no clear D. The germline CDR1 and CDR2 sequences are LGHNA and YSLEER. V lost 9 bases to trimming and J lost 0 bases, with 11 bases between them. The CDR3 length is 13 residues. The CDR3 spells CASRINMNTEAFF. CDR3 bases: TGCGCCAGTAGAATTAACATGAACACTGAAGCTTTCTTT.

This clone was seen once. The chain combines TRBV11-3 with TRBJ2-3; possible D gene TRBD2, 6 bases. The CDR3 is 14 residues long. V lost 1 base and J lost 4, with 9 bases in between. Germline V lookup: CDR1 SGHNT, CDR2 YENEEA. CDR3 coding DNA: TGTGCCAGCAGCTTAGGGGGAGGTGCAGATACGCAGTATTTT. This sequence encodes CASSLGGGADTQYF. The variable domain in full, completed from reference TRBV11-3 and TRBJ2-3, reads EAGVVQSPRYKIIEKKQPVAFWCNPISGHNTLYWYLQNLGQGPELLIRYENEEAVDDSQLPKDRFSAERLKGVDSTLKIQPAELGDSAVYLCASSLGGGADTQYFGPGTRLTVL.

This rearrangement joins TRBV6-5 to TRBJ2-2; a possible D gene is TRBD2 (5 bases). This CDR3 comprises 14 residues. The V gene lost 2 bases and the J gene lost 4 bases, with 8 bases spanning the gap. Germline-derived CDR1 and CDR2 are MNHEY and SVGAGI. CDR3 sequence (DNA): TGTGCCAGCAGTTACGGGAGACGCACCGGGGAGCTGTTTTTT. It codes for CASSYGRRTGELFF.

CDR3 DNA sequence: TGTGCCAGCAGCTTGAAAGGGTCAGTTCCTTCGCCCCAGCATTTT. This codes for CASSLKGSVPSPQHF. The rearrangement joins TRBV5-5 to TRBJ1-5; D remains ambiguous. The germline CDR1 and CDR2 sequences are SGHKS and YYEKEE (reference sequence). This CDR3 is 15 amino acids long. V lost 1 base to trimming and J lost 9 bases, with 17 bases between them.